This T cell receptor (beta chain) originates from a study of CXCR3-negative and CXCR3-positive naive CD8 T cells. Study information: The libraries together contributed 110 million to 150 million TRB reads, each supplying about 1.5 +/- 0.3 million. General study findings and limits: Hydrophobicity was higher for TRB CDR3s found in CXCR3-positive naive cells than in CXCR3-negative naive cells. Relative to memory CD8+ cells, whose diversity was much lower, both naive subsets had comparably high diversity.

In the case of this clonotype: Antigen unknown.

This CDR3 has 15 amino acids. From germline, CDR1 is MGHDK and CDR2 SYGVNS. UMI-labeled 5' RACE yielded the TRB cDNA libraries. TCRdb reprocessed the 5' RACE reads and reports one entry per CDR3 protein, with no DNA. Across 60,000 to 65,000 distinct CDR3 sequences, the top ten clones capture approximately 0.74% of the sample. What was sequenced was naive CXCR3+ CD8+ T cells from blood. Specified subset: CD45RO-CCR7+CD27+CD95- naive CD8+ T cells expressing CXCR3 (TNR3+). The sequence was obtained from a human donor in good health. Some clones in this sample may be carry-over from other donors' samples. The V and J genes are TRBV25-1 and TRBJ2-2; the TCRdb call, TRBD1, lacks DNA for checking. The CDR3 region is CASSGPGPYTGELLF.